Given below is one TCR beta chain in context. Antigen: not known. The record originates from a study of cytomegalovirus exposure and HLA in healthy donors. This CDR3 has 12 amino acids. Trimming removed 7 bases from V and 6 bases from J, with 11 bases in between. Germline loops: CDR1 MNHNY, CDR2 SVGAGI (reference sequence). Points from the study as a whole: Most TCR sequences were rare, but some public TCRs occurred in many donors.

In the PCR, 60 Vbeta and 13 Jbeta primers were used. Sequenced by immunoSEQ multiplex PCR; TCRdb stores in-frame clones only, minus some. The top ten clones hold about 2% of a sample with more than 90,000 clones, over 60% of them seen once. This rearrangement joins TRBV6-6 to TRBJ2-3; D is ambiguous. The sequence was collected from a woman aged 25-40 years in good health and CMV-seronegative. The specimen sequenced was PBMCs. The CDR3 here is CASTQDGDTQYF. The CDR3 DNA sequence: TGTGCCAGCACCCAAGACGGGGATACGCAGTATTTT.